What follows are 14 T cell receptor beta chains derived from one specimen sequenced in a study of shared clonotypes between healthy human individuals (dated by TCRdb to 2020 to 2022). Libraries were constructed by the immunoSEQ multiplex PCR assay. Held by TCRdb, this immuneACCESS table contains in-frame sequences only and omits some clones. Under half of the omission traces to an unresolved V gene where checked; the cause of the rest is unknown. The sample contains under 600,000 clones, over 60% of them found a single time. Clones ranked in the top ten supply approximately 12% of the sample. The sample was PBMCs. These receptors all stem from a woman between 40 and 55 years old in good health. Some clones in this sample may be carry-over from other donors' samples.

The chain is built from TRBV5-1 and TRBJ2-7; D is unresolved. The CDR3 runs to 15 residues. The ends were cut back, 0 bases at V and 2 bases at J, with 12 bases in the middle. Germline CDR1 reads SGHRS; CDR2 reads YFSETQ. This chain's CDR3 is CASSLVWQSTYEQYF. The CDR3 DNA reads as TGCGCCAGCAGCTTGGTTTGGCAGTCTACCTACGAGCAGTACTTC.

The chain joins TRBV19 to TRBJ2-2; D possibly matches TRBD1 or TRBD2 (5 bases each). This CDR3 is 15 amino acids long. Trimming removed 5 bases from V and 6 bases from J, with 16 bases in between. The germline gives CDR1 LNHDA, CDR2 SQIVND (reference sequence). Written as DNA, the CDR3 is TGTGCCAGTAGTCCCCAGGGACCTTTGGCCGGGGAGCTGTTTTTT. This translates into CASSPQGPLAGELFF.

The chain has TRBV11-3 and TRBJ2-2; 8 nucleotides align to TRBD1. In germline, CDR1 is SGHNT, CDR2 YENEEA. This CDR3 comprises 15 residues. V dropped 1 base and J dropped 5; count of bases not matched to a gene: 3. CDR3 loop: CASSLARGRTGELFF. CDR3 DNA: TGTGCCAGCAGCTTAGCCAGGGGGCGGACCGGGGAGCTGTTTTTT.

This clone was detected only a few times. The CDR3 coding sequence is TGTGCCAGCAGCCCAACTAGCGGGAGCTACAATGAGCAGTTCTTC. The encoded protein is CASSPTSGSYNEQFF. The chain employs TRBV28 and TRBJ2-1; TRBD2 aligns across 11 bases. After removal of 6 bases from V and 3 bases from J, the junction contained 4 bases not matched to a gene. Germline assignment: CDR1 MDHEN and CDR2 SYDVKM. The CDR3 contains 15 residues. Complete variable domain (other parts from reference TRBV28 and TRBJ2-1): DVKVTQSSRYLVKRTGEKVFLECVQDMDHENMFWYRQDPGLGLRLIYFSYDVKMKEKGDIPEGYSVSREKKERFSLILESASTNQTSMYLCASSPTSGSYNEQFFGPGTRLTVL.

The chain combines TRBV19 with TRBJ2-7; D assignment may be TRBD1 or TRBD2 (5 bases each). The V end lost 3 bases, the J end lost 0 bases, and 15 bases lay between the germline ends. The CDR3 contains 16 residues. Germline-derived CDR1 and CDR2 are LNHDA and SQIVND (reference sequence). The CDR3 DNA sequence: TGTGCCAGTAGTATGGGGGAGCGGTCCTACTCCTACGAGCAGTACTTC. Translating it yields CASSMGERSYSYEQYF.

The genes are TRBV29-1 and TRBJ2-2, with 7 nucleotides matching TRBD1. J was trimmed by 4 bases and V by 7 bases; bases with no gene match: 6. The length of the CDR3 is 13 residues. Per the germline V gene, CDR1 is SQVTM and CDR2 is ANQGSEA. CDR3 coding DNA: TGCAGCGCGGGGACAGTTGGCACCGGGGAGCTGTTTTTT. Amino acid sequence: CSAGTVGTGELFF.

The chain's CDR3 is CASSLRAGEADYYGYTF. As DNA, the CDR3 is TGTGCCAGCAGCTTAAGGGCGGGGGAAGCGGACTACTATGGCTACACCTTC. V is TRBV7-9 and J is TRBJ1-2; TRBD1 might be the D (5 bases). The CDR3 extends over 17 amino acids. Germline V gene data show CDR1 as SEHNR and CDR2 as FQNEAQ (reference sequence). V was shortened by 2 bases and J by 3 bases, with 19 bases between the two germline ends.

The CDR3 sequence is CAISEPEPPNTGELFF. CDR3 coding DNA: TGTGCCATCTCAGAGCCAGAGCCCCCGAACACCGGGGAGCTGTTTTTT. This chain joins TRBV10-3 and TRBJ2-2; no clear D gene. Germline V gives CDR1 ENHRY, CDR2 SYGVKD. The V gene lost 8 bases and the J gene lost 0 bases, with 16 bases spanning the gap. This CDR3 contains 16 residues.

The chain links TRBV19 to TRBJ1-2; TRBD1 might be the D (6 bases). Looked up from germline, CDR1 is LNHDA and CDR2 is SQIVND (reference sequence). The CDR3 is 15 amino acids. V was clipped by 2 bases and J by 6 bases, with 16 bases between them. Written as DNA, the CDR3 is TGTGCCAGTAGTATAAATCCGCAGGGGAGCGATGGCTACACCTTC. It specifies CASSINPQGSDGYTF.

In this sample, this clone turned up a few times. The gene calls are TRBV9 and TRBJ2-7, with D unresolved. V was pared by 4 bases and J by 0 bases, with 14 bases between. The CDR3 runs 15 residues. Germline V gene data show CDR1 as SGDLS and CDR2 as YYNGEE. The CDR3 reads CASSPQLQSSYEQYF. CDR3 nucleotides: TGTGCCAGCAGCCCTCAGCTGCAGAGCTCCTACGAGCAGTACTTC.

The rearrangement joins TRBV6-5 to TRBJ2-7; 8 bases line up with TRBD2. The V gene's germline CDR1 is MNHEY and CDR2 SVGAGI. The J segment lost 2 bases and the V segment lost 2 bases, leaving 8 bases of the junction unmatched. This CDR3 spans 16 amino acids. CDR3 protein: CASSYRLGLEAYEQYF. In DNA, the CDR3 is TGTGCCAGCAGTTACCGTCTGGGACTAGAAGCCTACGAGCAGTACTTC.

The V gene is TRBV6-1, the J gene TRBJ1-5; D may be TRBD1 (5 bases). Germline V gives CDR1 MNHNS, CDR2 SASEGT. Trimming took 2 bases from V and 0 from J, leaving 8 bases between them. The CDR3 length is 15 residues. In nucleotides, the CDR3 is TGTGCCAGCAGTGAACCCAGGGTTAGCAATCAGCCCCAGCATTTT. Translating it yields CASSEPRVSNQPQHF.

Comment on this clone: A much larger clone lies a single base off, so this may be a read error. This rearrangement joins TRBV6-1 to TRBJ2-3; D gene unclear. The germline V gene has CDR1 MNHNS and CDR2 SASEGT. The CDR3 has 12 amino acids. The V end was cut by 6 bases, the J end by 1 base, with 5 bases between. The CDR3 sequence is CASSPGTDTQYF. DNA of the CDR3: TGTGCCAGCAGCCCTGGCACAGATACGCAGTATTTT.

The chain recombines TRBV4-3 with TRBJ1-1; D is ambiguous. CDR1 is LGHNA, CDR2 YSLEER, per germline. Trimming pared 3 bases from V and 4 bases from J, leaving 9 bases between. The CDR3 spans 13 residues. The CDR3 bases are TGCGCCAGCAGCCACGGCCGGGTCACTGAAGCTTTCTTT. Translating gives CASSHGRVTEAFF.